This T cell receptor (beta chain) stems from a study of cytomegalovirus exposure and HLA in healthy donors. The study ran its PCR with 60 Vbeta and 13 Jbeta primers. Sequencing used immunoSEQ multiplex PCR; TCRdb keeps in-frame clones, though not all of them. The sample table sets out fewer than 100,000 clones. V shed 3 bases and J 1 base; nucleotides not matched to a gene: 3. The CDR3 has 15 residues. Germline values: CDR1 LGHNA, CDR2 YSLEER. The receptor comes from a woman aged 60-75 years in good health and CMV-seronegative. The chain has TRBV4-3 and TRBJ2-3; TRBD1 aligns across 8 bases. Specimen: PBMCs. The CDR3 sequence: CASSHGQGGTDTQYF. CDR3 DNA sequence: TGCGCCAGCAGCCACGGACAGGGAGGCACAGATACGCAGTATTTT.